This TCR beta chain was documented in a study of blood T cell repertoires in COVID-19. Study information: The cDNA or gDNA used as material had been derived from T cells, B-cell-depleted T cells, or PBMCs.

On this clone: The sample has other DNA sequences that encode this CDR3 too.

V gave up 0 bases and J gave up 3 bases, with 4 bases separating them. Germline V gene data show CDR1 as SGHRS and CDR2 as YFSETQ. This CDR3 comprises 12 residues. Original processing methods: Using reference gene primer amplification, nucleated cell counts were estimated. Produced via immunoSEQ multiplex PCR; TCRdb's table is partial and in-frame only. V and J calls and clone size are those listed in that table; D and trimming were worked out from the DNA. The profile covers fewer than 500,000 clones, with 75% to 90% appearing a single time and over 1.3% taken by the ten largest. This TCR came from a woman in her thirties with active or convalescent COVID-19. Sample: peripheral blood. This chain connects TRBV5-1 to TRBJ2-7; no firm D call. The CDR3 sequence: CASSLDGYEQYF. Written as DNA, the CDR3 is TGCGCCAGCAGCTTGGACGGCTACGAGCAGTACTTC.